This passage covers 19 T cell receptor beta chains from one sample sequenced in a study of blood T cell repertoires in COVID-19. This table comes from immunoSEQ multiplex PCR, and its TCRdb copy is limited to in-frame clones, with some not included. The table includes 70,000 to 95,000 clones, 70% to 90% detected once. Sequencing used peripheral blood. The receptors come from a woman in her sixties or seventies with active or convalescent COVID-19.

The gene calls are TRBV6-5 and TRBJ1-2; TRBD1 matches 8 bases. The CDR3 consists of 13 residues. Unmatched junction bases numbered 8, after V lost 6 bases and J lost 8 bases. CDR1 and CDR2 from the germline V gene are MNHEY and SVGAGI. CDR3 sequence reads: CASRDAGGEGYTF. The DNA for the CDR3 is TGTGCCAGCAGAGATGCAGGGGGCGAGGGCTACACCTTC.

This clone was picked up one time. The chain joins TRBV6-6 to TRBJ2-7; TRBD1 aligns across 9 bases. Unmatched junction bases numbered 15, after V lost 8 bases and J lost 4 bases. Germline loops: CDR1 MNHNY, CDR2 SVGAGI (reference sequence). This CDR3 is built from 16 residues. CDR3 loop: CASGGSNRGLMYEQYF. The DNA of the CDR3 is TGTGCCAGCGGGGGGTCAAACAGGGGGCTTATGTACGAGCAGTACTTC.

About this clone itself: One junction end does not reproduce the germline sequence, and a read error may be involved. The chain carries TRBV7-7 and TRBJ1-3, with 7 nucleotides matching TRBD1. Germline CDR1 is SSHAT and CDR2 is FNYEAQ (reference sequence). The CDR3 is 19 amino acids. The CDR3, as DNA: TGTGCTAGCAGCTTAGTCGTTTGGGACAGCCGATGCTCTGGAAACACCATATATTTT. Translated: CASSLVVWDSRCSGNTIYF.

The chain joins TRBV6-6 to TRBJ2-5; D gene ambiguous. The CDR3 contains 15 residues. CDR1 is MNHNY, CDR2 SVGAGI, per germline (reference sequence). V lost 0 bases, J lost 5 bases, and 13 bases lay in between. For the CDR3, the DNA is TGTGCCAGCAGTTACTCTAGCTTGAGTGTGGAGACCCAGTACTTC. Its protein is CASSYSSLSVETQYF.

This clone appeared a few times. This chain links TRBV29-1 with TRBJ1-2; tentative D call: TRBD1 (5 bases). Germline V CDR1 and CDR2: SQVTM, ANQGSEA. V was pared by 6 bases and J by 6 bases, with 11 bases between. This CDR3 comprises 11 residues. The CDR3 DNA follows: TGCAGCGTCGAGACAGTCAATGGCTACACCTTC. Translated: CSVETVNGYTF.

The CDR3 loop is CASSPLGSYGYTF. DNA for the CDR3: TGTGCCAGCAGCCCCTTAGGGAGCTATGGCTACACCTTC. The chain carries TRBV3-1 (or the pseudogene TRBV3-2) and TRBJ1-2; D is uncertain. V was pared by 4 bases and J by 4 bases, with 10 bases between. CDR1 is LGHDT, CDR2 YNNKEL, per germline (reference sequence). The CDR3 consists of 13 residues.

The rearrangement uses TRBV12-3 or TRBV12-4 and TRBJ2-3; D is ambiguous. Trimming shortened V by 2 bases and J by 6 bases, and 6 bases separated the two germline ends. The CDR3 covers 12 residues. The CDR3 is CASSLTADTQYF. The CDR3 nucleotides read TGTGCCAGCAGTTTAACCGCGGATACGCAGTATTTT.

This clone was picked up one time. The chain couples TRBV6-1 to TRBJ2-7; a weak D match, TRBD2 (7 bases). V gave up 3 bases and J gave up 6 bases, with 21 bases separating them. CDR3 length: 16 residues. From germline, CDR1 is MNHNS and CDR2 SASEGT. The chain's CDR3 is CASSEPRWEGQVEQYF. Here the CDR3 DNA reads TGTGCCAGCAGTGAGCCCCGATGGGAGGGACAAGTCGAGCAGTACTTC.

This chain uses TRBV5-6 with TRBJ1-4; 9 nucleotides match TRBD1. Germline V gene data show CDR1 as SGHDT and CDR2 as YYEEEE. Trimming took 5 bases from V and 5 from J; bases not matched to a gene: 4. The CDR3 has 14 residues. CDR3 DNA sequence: TGTGCCAGCAGGTTCGGGACAGGGAATGAAAAACTGTTTTTT. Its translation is CASRFGTGNEKLFF.

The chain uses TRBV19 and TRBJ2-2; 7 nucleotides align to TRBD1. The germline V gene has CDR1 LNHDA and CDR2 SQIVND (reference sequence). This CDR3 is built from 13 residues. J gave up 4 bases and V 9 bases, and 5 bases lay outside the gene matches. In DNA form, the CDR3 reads TGTGCCAGCCGTAGACAGGGCACCGGGGAGCTGTTTTTT. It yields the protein CASRRQGTGELFF.

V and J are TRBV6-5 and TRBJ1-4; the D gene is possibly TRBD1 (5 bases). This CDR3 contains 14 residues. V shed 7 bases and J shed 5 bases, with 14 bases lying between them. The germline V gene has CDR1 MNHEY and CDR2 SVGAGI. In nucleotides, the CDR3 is TGTGCCAGCACCCTCCCGGGGGTAAATGAAAAACTGTTTTTT. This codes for CASTLPGVNEKLFF.

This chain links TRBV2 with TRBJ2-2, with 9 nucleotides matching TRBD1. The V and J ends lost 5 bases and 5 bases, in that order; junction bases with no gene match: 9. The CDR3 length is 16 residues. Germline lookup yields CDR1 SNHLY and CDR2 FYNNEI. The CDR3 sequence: CASSRPGQGGTGELFF. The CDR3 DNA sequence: TGTGCCAGCAGTAGACCGGGACAGGGTGGGACCGGGGAGCTGTTTTTT.

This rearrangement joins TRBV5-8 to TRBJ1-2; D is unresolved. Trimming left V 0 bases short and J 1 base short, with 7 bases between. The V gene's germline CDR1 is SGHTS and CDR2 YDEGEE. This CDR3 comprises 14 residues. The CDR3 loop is CASSLGESNYGYTF. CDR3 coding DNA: TGTGCCAGCAGCTTGGGAGAAAGTAACTATGGCTACACCTTC.

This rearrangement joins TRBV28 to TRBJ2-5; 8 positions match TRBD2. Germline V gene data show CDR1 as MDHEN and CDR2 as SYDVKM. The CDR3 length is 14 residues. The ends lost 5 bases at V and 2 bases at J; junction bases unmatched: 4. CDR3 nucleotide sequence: TGTGCCAGCAGTAATAGCGGGGTTCAAGAGACCCAGTACTTC. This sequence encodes CASSNSGVQETQYF.

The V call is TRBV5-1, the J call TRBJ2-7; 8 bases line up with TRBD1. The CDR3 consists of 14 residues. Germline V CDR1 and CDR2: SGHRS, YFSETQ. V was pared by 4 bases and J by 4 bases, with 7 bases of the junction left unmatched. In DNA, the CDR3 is TGCGCCAGCAGCACGACAGGGGTCGGTTACGAGCAGTACTTC. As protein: CASSTTGVGYEQYF.

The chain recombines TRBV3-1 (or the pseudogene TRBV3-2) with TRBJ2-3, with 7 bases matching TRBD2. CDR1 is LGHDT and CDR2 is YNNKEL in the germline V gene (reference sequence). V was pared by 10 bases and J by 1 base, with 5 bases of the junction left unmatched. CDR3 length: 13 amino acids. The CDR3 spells CATKRGGTDTQYF. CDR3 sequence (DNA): TGTGCCACCAAGCGGGGCGGCACAGATACGCAGTATTTT.

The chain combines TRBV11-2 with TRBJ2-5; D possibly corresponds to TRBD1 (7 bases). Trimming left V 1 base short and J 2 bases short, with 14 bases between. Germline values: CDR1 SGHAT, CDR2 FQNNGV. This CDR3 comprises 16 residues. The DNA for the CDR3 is TGTGCCAGCAGCTTAGGTTACAGGGGAGGACAAGAGACCCAGTACTTC. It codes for CASSLGYRGGQETQYF.

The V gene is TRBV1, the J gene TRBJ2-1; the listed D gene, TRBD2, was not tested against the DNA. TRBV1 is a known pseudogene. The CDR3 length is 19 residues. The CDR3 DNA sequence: TGCACCAGCAGCCAACCCTCCCCCTACACTAGCGGGGCTTACAATGAGCAGTTCTTC. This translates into CTSSQPSPYTSGAYNEQFF.

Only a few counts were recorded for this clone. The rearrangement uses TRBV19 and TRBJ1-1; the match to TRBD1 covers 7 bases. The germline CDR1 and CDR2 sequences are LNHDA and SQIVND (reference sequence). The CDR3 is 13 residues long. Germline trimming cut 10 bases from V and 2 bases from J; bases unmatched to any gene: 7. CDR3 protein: CATDTGVNTEAFF. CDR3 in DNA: TGTGCCACAGACACAGGGGTAAACACTGAAGCTTTCTTT. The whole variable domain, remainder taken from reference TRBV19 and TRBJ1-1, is DGGITQSPKYLFRKEGQNVTLSCEQNLNHDAMYWYRQDPGQGLRLIYYSQIVNDFQKGDIAEGYSVSREKKESFPLTVTSAQKNPTAFYLCATDTGVNTEAFFGQGTRLTVV.